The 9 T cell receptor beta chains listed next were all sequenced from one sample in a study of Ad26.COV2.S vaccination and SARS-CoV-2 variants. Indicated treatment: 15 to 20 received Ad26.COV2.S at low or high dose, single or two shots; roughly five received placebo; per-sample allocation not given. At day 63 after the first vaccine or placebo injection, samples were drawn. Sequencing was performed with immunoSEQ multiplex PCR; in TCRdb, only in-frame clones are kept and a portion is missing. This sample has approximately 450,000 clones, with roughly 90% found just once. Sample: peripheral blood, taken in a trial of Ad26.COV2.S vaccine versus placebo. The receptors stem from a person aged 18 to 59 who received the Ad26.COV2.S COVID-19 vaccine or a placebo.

The CDR3 spells CASRRTSGTYNEQFF. In nucleotides, the CDR3 is TGTGCCAGCAGGAGGACTAGCGGGACCTACAATGAGCAGTTCTTC. V usage is TRBV6-5 and J usage is TRBJ2-1; 12 positions match TRBD2. The CDR3 extends over 15 amino acids. Germline CDR1 and CDR2: MNHEY and SVGAGI. V trimming: 6 bases; J trimming: 2 bases; junction bases outside the gene matches: 2.

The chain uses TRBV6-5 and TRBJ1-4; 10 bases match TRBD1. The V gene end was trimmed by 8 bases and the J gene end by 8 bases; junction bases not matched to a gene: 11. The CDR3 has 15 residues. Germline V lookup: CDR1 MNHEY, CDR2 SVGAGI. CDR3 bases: TGTGCCAGCCGAATTACCGGGACAGGGGACGAAAAACTGTTTTTT. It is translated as CASRITGTGDEKLFF.

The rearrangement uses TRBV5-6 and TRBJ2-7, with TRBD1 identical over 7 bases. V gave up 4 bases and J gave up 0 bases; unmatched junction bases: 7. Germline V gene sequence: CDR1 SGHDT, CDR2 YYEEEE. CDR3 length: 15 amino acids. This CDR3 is CASSPTRQGSYEQYF. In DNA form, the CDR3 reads TGTGCCAGCAGCCCCACCCGACAGGGCTCCTACGAGCAGTACTTC.

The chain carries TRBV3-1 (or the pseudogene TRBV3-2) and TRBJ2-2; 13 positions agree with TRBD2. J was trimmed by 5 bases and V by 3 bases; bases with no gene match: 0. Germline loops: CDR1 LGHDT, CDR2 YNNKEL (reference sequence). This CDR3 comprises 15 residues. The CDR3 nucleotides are TGTGCCAGCAGCCAGGGACTAGCGGGGACCGGGGAGCTGTTTTTT. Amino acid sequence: CASSQGLAGTGELFF.

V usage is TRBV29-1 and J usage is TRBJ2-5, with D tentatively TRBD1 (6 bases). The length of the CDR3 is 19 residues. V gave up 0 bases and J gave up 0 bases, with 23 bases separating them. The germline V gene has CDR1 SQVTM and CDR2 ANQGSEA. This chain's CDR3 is CSVEDLGGWGTKYQETQYF. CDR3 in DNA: TGCAGCGTTGAAGATCTAGGAGGTTGGGGGACAAAGTACCAAGAGACCCAGTACTTC.

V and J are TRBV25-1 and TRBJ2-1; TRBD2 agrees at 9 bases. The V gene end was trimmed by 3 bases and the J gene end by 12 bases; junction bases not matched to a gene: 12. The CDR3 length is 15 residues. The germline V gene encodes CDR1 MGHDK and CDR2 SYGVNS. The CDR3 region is CASSESAGGLLVQFF. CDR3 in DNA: TGTGCCAGCAGTGAGTCGGCGGGAGGGCTGTTAGTGCAGTTCTTC.

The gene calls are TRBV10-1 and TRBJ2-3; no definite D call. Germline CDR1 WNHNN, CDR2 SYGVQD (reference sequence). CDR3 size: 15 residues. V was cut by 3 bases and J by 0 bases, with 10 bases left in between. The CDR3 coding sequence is TGCGCCAGCAGTGAAGGTTTAAGCAGCACAGATACGCAGTATTTT. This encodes CASSEGLSSTDTQYF.

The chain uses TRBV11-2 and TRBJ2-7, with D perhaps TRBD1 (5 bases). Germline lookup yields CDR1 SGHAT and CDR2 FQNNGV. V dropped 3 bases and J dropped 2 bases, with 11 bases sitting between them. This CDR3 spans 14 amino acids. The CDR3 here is CASSLDTAAYEQYF. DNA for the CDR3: TGTGCCAGCAGCTTGGACACGGCCGCCTACGAGCAGTACTTC. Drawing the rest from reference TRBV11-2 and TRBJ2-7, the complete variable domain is EAGVAQSPRYKIIEKRQSVAFWCNPISGHATLYWYQQILGQGPKLLIQFQNNGVVDDSQLPKDRFSAERLKGVDSTLKIQPAKLEDSAVYLCASSLDTAAYEQYFGPGTRLTVT.

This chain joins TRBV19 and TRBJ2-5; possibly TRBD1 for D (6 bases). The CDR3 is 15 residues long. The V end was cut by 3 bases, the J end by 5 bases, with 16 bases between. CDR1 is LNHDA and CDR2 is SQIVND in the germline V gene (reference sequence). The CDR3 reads CASSMFGTGSETQYF. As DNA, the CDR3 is TGTGCCAGTAGTATGTTTGGTACAGGGAGCGAGACCCAGTACTTC.